This entry features one TCR beta chain sequence. Its antigen is currently not known. Base-call qualities are not available, and no considerably larger clone is one nucleotide away. These data belong to a study (dated by TCRdb to the mid-2010s). Library creation used RT-PCR. The sequencing machine was an Illumina MiSeq. TCRdb redid the processing of the public reads, applying fastp at Q25 and MiXCR, and retained in-frame beta chains. A single entry per CDR3 protein holds the most common genes and DNA from its merged rows. Recorded for this sample are 650,000 to 800,000 distinct CDR3 sequences; 12% to 15% of them occurred a single time. About 3.9% of the sample goes to the ten largest clones. The specimen was memory CD4+ T cells from blood. The sequence was obtained from a female donor in good health, serving as a healthy control.

This receptor carries the CDR3 CASSDPTSGSTGELFF. The nucleotides are TGTGCCAGCAGTGACCCTACTAGCGGGAGCACCGGGGAGCTGTTTTTT. The chain uses TRBV25-1 and TRBJ2-2; TRBD2 agrees with 11 junctional bases. The CDR3, cysteine through phenylalanine, is 16 amino acids long. Just the 48-base CDR3 DNA is kept, in frame starting at base 1. Based on the germline V gene, the CDR1 and CDR2 sequences are MGHDK and SYGVNS. Trimming accounts for 3 bases at V and 4 bases at J, while the number of junction bases matched to no gene is 4.